Detailed here is one TCR beta chain. What it recognizes is unknown. Healthy donors of bone marrow made up the group. Donors likely had unrecorded immune exposures despite being nominally healthy when sampled. The record originates from a study of cytomegalovirus exposure and HLA in healthy donors. Points from the study as a whole: A later analysis linked a missense variant in DCLRE1C to the trimming of TCR beta V and J genes.

Amplification used 60 Vbeta primers and 13 Jbeta primers. Assay: immunoSEQ multiplex PCR; the TCRdb copy retains only in-frame clones and omits some. The sample table includes some 150,000 clones. This CDR3 spans 16 amino acids. Germline CDR1 reads SEHNR; CDR2 reads FQNEAQ (reference sequence). V shed 3 bases, J shed 5 bases, and the junction held 9 bases outside the gene matches. Sample: PBMCs. This clonotype was obtained from a man aged 40-49 years in good health and CMV-seronegative. V and J are TRBV7-9 and TRBJ1-5, with TRBD1 identical over 8 bases. CDR3 in DNA: TGTGCCAGCAGCTTGAACAGGGGGACTGGGGATCAGCCCCAGCATTTT. Its translation: CASSLNRGTGDQPQHF.